This note documents a single T cell receptor beta chain sequence. The data stem from a study of T cell responses to AZD1222 COVID-19 vaccine. Some clones are missing from TCRdb's copy, which holds only in-frame ones; the method was immunoSEQ multiplex PCR. The table lists around 99,000 clones, roughly 88% of them singletons. This CDR3 is 16 amino acids long. CDR1 and CDR2 from the germline V gene are LNHDA and SQIVND (reference sequence). V was trimmed by 5 bases and J by 0 bases, leaving 14 bases between them. V and J are TRBV19 and TRBJ1-5; weak D call: TRBD1 (6 bases). This specimen consisted of peripheral blood, obtained on day 0 of AZD1222 vaccination. This sequence was found in an adult in good health. CDR3: CASSPRGGISNQPQHF. The CDR3, as DNA: TGTGCCAGTAGTCCAAGGGGGGGGATTAGCAATCAGCCCCAGCATTTT.